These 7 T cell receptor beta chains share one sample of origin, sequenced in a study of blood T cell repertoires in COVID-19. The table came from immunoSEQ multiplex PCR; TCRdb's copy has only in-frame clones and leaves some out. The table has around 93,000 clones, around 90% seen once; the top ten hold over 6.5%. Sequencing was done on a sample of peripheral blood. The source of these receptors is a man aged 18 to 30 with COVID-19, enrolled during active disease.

The CDR3 spells CASWTSGETDTQYF. In DNA, the CDR3 is TGCGCCAGCTGGACTAGCGGAGAGACAGATACGCAGTATTTT. The chain uses TRBV10-2 and TRBJ2-3; 10 bases agree with TRBD2. J was trimmed by 3 bases and V by 8 bases; bases with no gene match: 5. Germline CDR1 is WSHSY and CDR2 is SAAADI. The CDR3 spans 14 residues.

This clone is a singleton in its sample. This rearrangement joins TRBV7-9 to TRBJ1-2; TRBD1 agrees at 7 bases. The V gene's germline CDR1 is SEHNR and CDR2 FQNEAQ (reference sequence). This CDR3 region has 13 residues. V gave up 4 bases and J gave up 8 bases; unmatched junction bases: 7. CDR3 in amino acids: CASSSRQQGGYTF. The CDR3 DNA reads TGTGCCAGCAGCTCGCGTCAACAGGGGGGCTACACCTTC.

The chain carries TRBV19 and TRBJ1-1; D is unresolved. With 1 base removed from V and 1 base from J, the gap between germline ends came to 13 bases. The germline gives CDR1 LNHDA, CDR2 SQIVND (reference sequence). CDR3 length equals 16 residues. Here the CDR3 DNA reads TGTGCCAGTAGTATAGGGTGGGCACCTTCGAACACTGAAGCTTTCTTT. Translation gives CASSIGWAPSNTEAFF. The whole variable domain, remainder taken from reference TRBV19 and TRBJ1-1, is DGGITQSPKYLFRKEGQNVTLSCEQNLNHDAMYWYRQDPGQGLRLIYYSQIVNDFQKGDIAEGYSVSREKKESFPLTVTSAQKNPTAFYLCASSIGWAPSNTEAFFGQGTRLTVV.

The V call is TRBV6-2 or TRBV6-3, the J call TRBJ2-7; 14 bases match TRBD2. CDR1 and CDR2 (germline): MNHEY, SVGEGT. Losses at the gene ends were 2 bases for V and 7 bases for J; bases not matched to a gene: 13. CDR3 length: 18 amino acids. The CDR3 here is CASSYTWIGTSGSLEQYF. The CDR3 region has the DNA TGTGCCAGCAGTTACACGTGGATAGGGACTAGCGGGAGCTTGGAGCAGTACTTC.

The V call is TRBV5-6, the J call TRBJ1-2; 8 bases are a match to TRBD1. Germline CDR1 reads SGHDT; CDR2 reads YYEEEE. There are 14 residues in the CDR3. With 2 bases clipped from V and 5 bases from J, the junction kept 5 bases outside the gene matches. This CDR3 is CASSFGQGRYGYTF. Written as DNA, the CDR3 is TGTGCCAGCAGCTTCGGACAGGGACGGTATGGCTACACCTTC.

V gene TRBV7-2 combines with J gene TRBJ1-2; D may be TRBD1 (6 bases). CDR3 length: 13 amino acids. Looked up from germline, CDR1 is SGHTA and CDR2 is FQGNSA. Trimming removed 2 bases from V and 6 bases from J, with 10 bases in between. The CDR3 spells CASSLSRGDGYTF. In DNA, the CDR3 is TGTGCCAGCAGCTTAAGCAGGGGAGATGGCTACACCTTC.

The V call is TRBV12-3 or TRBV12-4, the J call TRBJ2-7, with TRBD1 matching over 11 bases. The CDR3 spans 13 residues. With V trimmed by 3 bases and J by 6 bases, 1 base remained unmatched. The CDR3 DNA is TGTGCCAGCAGTTTTGGGACAGGGGGCGAGCAGTACTTC. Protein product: CASSFGTGGEQYF.